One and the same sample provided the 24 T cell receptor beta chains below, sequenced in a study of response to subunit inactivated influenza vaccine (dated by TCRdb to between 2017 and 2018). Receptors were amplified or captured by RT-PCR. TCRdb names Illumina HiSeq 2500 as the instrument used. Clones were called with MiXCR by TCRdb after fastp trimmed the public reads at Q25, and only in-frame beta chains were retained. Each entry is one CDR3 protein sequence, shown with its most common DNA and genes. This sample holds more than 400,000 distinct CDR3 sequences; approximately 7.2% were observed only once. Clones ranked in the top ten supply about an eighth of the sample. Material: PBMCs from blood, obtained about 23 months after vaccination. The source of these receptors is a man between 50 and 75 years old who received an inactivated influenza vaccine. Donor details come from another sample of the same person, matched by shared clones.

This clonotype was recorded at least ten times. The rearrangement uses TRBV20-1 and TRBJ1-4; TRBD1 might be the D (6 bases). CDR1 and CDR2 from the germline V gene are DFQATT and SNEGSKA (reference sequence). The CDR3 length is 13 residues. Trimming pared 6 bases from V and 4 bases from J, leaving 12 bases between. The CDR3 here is CSALTGINEKLFF. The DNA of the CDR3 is TGCAGTGCCTTGACAGGAATTAATGAAAAACTGTTTTTT.

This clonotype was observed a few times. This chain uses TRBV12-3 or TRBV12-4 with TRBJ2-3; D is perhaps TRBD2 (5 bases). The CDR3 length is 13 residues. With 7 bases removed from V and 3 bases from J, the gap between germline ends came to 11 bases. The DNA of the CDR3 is TGTGCCAGCAAGGCCACTAGGACAGATACGCAGTATTTT. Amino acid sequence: CASKATRTDTQYF.

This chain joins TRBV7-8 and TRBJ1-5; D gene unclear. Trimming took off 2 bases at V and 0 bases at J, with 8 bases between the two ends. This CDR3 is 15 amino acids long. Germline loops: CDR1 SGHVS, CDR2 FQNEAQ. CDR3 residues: CASSLTISSNQPQHF. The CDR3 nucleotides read TGTGCCAGCAGCTTAACAATCAGTAGCAATCAGCCCCAGCATTTT.

The CDR3 loop is CASSGRGILDEQFF. The CDR3 DNA follows: TGTGCCAGTAGCGGTCGGGGGATTCTAGATGAGCAGTTCTTC. The chain is built from TRBV19 and TRBJ2-1; perhaps TRBD2 as D (6 bases). V lost 6 bases and J 8 bases, leaving 17 bases between the germline ends. This CDR3 is built from 14 residues. Looked up from germline, CDR1 is LNHDA and CDR2 is SQIVND (reference sequence).

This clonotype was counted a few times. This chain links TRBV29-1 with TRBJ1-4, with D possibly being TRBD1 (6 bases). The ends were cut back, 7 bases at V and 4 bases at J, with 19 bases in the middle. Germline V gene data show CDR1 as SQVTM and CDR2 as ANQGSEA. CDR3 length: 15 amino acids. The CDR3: CSARRGADFNEKLFF. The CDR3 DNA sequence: TGCAGCGCACGGCGGGGGGCGGATTTTAATGAAAAACTGTTTTTT.

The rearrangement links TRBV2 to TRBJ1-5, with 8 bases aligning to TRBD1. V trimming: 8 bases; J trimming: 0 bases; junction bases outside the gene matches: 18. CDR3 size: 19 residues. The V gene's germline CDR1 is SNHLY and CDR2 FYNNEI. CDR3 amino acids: CASRTGAAGGVGSNQPQHF. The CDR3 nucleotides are TGTGCCAGCCGGACGGGGGCGGCAGGGGGCGTTGGTAGCAATCAGCCCCAGCATTTT.

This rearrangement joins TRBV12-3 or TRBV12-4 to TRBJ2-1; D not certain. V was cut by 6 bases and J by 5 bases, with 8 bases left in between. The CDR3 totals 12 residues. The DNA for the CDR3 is TGTGCCAGCAGGGCATCTGACAATGAGCAGTTCTTC. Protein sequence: CASRASDNEQFF.

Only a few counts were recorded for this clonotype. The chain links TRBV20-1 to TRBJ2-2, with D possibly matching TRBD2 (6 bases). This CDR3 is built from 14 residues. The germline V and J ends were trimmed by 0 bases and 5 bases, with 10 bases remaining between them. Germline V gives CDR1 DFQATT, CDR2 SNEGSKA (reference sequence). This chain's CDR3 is CSARDLAWTGELFF. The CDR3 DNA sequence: TGCAGTGCTAGAGATCTAGCGTGGACCGGGGAGCTGTTTTTT.

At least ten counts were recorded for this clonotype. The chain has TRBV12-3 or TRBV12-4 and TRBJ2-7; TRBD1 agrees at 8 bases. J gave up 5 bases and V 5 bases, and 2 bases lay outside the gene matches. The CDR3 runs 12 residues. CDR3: CASSRQGNEQYF. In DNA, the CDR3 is TGTGCCAGCAGTCGACAGGGGAACGAGCAGTACTTC.

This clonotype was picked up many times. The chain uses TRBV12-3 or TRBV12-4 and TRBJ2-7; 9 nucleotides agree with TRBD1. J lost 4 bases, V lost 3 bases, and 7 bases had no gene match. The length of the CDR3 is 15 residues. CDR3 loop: CASSFGRQGVYEQYF. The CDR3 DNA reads TGTGCCAGCAGTTTCGGTCGACAGGGGGTTTACGAGCAGTACTTC.

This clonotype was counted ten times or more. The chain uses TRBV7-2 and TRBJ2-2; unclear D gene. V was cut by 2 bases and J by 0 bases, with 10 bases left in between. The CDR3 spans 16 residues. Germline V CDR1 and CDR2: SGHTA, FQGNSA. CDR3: CASSLLGRANTGELFF. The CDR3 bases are TGTGCCAGCAGCTTATTAGGCCGCGCGAACACCGGGGAGCTGTTTTTT. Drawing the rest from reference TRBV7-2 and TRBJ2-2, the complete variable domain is GAGVSQSPSNKVTEKGKDVELRCDPISGHTALYWYRQSLGQGLEFLIYFQGNSAPDKSGLPSDRFSAERTGGSVSTLTIQRTQQEDSAVYLCASSLLGRANTGELFFGEGSRLTVL.

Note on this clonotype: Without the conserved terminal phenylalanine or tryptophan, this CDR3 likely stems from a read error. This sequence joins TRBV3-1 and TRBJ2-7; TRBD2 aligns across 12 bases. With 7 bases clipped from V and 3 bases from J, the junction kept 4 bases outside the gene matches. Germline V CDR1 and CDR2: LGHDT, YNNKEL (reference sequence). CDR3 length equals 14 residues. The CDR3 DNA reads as TGTGCCAGCACTAAACTAGCGGGAGGCTACGAGCAGTACTTA. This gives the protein CASTKLAGGYEQYL.

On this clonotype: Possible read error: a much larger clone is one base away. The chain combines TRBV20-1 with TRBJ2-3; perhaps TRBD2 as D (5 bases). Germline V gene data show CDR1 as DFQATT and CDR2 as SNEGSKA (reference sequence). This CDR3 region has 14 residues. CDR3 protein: CSTRVPRLPDTQYF. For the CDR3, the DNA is TGCAGTACTAGAGTCCCCCGTCTGCCAGATACGCAGTATTTT.

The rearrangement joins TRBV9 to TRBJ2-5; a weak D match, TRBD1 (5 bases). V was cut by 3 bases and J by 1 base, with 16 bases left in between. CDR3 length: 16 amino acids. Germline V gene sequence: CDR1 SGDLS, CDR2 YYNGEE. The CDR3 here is CASSGTSYGFQETQYF. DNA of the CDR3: TGTGCCAGCAGCGGGACATCTTATGGGTTCCAAGAGACCCAGTACTTC.

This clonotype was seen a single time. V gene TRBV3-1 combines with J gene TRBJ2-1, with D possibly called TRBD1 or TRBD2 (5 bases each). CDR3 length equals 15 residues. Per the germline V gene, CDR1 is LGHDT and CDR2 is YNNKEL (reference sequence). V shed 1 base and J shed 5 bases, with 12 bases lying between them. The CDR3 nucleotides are TGTGCCAGCAGCCAAGGAGGGGAGTTAAACAATGAGCAGTTCTTC. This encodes CASSQGGELNNEQFF.

The CDR3 loop reads CASSLSQRGSYEQYF. Written as DNA, the CDR3 is TGCGCCAGCAGCTTGTCTCAGCGGGGATCCTACGAGCAGTACTTC. The gene calls are TRBV5-1 and TRBJ2-7, with 7 bases fitting TRBD2. The germline V gene has CDR1 SGHRS and CDR2 YFSETQ. The CDR3 consists of 15 residues. Losses at the gene ends were 1 base for V and 1 base for J; bases not matched to a gene: 5.

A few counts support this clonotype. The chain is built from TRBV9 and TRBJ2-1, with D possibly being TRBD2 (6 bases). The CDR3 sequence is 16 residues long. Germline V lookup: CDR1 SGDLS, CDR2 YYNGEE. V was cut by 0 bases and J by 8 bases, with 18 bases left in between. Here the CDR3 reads CASSVGSRGYGYEQFF. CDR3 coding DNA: TGTGCCAGCAGCGTAGGCTCGCGGGGATACGGGTATGAGCAGTTCTTC.

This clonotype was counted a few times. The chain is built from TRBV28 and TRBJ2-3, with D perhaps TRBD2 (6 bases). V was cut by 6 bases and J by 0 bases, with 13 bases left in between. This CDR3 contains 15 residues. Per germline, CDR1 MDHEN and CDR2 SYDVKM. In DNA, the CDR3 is TGTGCCAGCAGAGTACCGGGACTTAGCACAGATACGCAGTATTTT. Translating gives CASRVPGLSTDTQYF.

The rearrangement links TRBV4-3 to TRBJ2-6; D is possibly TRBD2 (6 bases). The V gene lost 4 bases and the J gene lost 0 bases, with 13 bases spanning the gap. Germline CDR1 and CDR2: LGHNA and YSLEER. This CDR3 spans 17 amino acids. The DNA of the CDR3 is TGCGCCAGCAGCCCGGGGACTCTCTACTCTGGGGCCAACGTCCTGACTTTC. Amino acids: CASSPGTLYSGANVLTF.

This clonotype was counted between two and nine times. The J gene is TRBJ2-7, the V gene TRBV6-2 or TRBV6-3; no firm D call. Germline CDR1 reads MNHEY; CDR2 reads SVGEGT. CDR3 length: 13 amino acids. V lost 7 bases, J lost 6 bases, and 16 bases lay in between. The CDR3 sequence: CASKASSLVEQYF. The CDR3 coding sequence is TGTGCCAGCAAGGCTAGTTCCTTGGTCGAGCAGTACTTC.

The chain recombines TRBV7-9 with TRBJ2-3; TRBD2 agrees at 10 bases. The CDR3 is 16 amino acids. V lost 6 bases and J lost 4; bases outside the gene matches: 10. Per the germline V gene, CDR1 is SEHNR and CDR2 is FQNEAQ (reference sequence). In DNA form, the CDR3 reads TGTGCCAGCAGTTCCCTAGCGGGAGCGTTGGCAGATACGCAGTATTTT. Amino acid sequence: CASSSLAGALADTQYF.

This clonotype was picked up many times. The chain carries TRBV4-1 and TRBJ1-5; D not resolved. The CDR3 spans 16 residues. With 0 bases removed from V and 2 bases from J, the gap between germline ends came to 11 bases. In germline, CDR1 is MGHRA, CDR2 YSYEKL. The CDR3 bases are TGCGCCAGCAGCCAAGATCTAGGTTTTCGCAATCAGCCCCAGCATTTT. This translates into CASSQDLGFRNQPQHF.

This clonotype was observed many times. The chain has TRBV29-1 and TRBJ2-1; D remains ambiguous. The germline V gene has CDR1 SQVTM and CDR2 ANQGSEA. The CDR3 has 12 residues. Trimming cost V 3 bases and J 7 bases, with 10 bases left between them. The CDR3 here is CSVDRDSNEQFF. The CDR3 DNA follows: TGCAGCGTTGATCGTGACTCGAATGAGCAGTTCTTC.

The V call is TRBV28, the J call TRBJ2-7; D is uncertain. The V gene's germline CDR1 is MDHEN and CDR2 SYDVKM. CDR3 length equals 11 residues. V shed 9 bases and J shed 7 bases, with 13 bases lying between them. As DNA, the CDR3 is TGTGCCAGTTTTGCCGGTTGGGAGCAGTACTTC. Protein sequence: CASFAGWEQYF.